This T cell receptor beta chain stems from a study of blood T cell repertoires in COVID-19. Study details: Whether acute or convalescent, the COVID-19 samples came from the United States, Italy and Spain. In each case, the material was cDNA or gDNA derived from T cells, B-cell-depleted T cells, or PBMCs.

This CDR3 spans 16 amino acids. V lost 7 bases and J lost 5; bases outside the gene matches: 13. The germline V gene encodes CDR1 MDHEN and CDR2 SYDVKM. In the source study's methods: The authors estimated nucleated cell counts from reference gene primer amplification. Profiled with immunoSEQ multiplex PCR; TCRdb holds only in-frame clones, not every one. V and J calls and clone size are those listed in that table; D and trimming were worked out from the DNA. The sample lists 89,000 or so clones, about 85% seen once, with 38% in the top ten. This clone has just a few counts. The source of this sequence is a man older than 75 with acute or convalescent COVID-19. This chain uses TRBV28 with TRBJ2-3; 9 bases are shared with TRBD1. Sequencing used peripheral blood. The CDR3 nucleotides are TGTGCCAGCACCCTAGGGGGACAGGGTTTCAGAGATACGCAGTATTTT. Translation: CASTLGGQGFRDTQYF. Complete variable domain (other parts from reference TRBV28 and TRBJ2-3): DVKVTQSSRYLVKRTGEKVFLECVQDMDHENMFWYRQDPGLGLRLIYFSYDVKMKEKGDIPEGYSVSREKKERFSLILESASTNQTSMYLCASTLGGQGFRDTQYFGPGTRLTVL.